The clone carrying this T cell receptor beta chain turned up a few times. Its antigen remains unknown. Template switching with 5'RACE generated the TCR cDNA and added a universal primer site and UMIs. TCRdb itself ran the 5' RACE reads through MiXCR, one entry per CDR3 protein. The data show about 73,000 distinct CDR3 sequences, roughly 7.7% seen once. The germline V gene encodes CDR1 LNHNV and CDR2 YYDKDF (reference sequence). The CDR3 has 19 amino acids. V was clipped by 0 bases and J by 7 bases, with 25 bases between them. This sample is part of a study of T cells after yellow fever vaccination. Across the study: Fractions of limited cellularity were prepared by means of SMART-Seq v4 Ultra Low Input. Regarding the study as a whole: Some clonotypes, a small share, were shared between CD4 and CD8 compartments. At under 98% for CD4 and almost 90% for CD8, most primary-vaccination clones showed up again after the booster.

The sequence came from a young man who received the YFV17D yellow fever vaccine. The material was CD8+ T cells sorted from PBMCs, obtained on the day of the yellow fever booster vaccination. V and J are TRBV15 and TRBJ1-5, with D tentatively TRBD1 (5 bases). CDR3 region: CATSREGNMGRDLGQPQHF. CDR3 DNA: TGTGCCACCAGCAGAGAAGGAAACATGGGTCGGGACTTAGGGCAGCCCCAGCATTTT.